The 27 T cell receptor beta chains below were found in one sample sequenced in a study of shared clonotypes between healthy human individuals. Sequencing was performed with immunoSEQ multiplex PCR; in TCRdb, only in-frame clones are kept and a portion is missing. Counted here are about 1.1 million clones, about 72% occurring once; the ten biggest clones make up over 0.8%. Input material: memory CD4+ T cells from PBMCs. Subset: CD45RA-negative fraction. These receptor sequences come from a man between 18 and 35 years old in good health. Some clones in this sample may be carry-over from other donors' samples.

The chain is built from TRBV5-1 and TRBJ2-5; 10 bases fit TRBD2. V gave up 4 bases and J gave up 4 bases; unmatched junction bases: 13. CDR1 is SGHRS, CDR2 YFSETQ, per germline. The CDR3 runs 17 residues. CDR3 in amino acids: CASSGTAGGPTLETQYF. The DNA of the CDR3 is TGCGCCAGCAGCGGAACAGCGGGAGGGCCGACGCTAGAGACCCAGTACTTC. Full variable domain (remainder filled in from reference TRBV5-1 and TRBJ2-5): KAGVTQTPRYLIKTRGQQVTLSCSPISGHRSVSWYQQTPGQGLQFLFEYFSETQRNKGNFPGRFSGRQFSNSRSEMNVSTLELGDSALYLCASSGTAGGPTLETQYFGPGTRLLVL.

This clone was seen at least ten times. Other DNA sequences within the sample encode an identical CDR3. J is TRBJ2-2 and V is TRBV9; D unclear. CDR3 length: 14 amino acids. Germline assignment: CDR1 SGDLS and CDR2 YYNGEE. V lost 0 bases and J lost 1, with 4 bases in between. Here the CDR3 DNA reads TGTGCCAGCAGCGTAGGGGTGAACACCGGGGAGCTGTTTTTT. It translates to CASSVGVNTGELFF. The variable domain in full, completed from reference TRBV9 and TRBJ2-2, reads DSGVTQTPKHLITATGQRVTLRCSPRSGDLSVYWYQQSLDQGLQFLIQYYNGEERAKGNILERFSAQQFPDLHSELNLSSLELGDSALYFCASSVGVNTGELFFGEGSRLTVL.

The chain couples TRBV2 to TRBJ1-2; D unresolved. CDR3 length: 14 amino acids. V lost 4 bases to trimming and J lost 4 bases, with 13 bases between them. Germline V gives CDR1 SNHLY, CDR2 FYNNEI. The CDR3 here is CASSVEATPYGYTF. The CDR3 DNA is TGTGCCAGCAGTGTCGAGGCCACCCCCTATGGCTACACCTTC.

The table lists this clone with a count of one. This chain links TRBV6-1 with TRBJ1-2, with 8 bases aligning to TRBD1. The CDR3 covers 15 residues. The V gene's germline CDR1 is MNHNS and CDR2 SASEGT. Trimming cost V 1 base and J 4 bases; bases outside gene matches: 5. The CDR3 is CASSEDLTGAYGYTF. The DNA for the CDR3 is TGTGCCAGCAGTGAAGATTTGACAGGGGCCTATGGCTACACCTTC.

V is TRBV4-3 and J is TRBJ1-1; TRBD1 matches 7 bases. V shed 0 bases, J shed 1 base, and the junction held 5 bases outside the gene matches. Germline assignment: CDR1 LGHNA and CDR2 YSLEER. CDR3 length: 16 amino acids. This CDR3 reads CASSQEGGLSNTEAFF. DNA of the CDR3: TGCGCCAGCAGCCAAGAAGGGGGCCTCTCGAACACTGAAGCTTTCTTT.

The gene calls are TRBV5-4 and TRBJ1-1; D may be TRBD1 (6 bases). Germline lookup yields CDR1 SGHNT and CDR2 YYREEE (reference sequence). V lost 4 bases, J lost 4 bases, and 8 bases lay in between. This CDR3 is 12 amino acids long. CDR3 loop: CASSQDSTEAFF. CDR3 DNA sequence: TGTGCCAGCAGCCAGGACAGCACTGAAGCTTTCTTT.

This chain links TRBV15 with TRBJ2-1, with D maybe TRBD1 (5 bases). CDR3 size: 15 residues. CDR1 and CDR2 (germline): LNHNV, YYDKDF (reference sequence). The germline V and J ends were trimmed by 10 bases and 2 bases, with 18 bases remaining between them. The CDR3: CAIRKGVGAYNEQFF. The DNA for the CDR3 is TGTGCCATTAGGAAAGGGGTAGGGGCCTACAATGAGCAGTTCTTC.

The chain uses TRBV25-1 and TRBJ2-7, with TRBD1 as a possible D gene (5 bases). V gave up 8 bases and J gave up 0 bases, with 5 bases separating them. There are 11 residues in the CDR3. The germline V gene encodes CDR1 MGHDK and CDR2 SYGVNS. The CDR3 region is CASDSSYEQYF. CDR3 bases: TGTGCCAGCGACAGCTCCTACGAGCAGTACTTC.

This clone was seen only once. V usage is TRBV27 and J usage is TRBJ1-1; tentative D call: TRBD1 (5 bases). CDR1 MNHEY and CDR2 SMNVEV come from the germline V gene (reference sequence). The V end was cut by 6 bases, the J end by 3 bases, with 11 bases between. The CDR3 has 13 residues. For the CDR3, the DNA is TGTGCCAGCAGCTTCGGGGGGGACACTGAAGCTTTCTTT. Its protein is CASSFGGDTEAFF.

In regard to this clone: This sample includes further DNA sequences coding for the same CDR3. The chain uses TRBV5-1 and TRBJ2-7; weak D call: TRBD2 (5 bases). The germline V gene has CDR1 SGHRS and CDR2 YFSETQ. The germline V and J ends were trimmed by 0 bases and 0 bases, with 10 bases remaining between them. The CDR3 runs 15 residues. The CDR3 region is CASSLVGGSSYEQYF. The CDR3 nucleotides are TGCGCCAGCAGCTTGGTAGGTGGGAGCTCCTACGAGCAGTACTTC.

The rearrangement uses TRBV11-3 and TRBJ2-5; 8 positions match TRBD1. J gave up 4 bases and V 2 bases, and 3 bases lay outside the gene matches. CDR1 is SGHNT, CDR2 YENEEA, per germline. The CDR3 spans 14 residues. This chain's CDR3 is CASSLTGGTETQYF. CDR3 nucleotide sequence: TGTGCCAGCAGCTTAACAGGGGGAACAGAGACCCAGTACTTC.

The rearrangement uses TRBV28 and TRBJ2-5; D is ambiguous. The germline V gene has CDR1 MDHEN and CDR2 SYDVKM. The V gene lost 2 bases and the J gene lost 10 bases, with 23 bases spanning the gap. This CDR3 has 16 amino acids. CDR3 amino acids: CASSLESTFGWGGQYF. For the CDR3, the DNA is TGTGCCAGCAGTTTAGAATCGACTTTCGGATGGGGTGGCCAGTACTTC.

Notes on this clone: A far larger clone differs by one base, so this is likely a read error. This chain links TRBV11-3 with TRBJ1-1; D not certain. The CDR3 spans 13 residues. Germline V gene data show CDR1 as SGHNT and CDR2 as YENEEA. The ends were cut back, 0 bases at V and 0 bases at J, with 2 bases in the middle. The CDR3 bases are TGTGCCAGCAGCTTAGAGATGAACACTGAAGCTTTCTTT. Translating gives CASSLEMNTEAFF.

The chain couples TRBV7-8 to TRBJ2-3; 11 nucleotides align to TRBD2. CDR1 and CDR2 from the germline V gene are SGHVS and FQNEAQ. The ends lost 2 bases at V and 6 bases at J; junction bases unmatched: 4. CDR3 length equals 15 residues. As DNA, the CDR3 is TGTGCCAGCAGCTTACAACTAGCGGGAGTGGATACGCAGTATTTT. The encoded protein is CASSLQLAGVDTQYF.

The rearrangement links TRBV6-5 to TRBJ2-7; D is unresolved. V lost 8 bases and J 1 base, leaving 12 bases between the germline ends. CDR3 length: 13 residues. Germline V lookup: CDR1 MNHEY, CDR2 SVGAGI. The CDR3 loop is CASSRVGSYEQYF. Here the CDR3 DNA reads TGTGCCAGCTCTCGAGTAGGTTCCTACGAGCAGTACTTC.

CDR3 coding DNA: TGTGCCAGCAGCTTAGCGGGAAAGGATGAGCAGTTCTTC. Translation: CASSLAGKDEQFF. The rearrangement joins TRBV11-2 to TRBJ2-1; weak D call: TRBD2 (5 bases). V shed 1 base and J shed 8 bases, with 9 bases lying between them. The CDR3 totals 13 residues. Germline CDR1 is SGHAT and CDR2 is FQNNGV.

CDR3 DNA sequence: TGTGCCAGCAGCTTAGTCGGGATTAACTATGGCTACACCTTC. Residues: CASSLVGINYGYTF. The rearrangement uses TRBV7-2 and TRBJ1-2; D is unresolved. Per germline, CDR1 SGHTA and CDR2 FQGNSA. The V gene lost 1 base and the J gene lost 1 base, with 7 bases spanning the gap. CDR3 length: 14 amino acids.

The CDR3 protein is CASSHRGPFSGANVLTF. In DNA, the CDR3 is TGCGCCAGCAGCCACAGGGGCCCCTTCTCTGGGGCCAACGTCCTGACTTTC. The chain is built from TRBV4-3 and TRBJ2-6; possible D gene TRBD1, 6 bases. V was pared by 3 bases and J by 0 bases, with 12 bases between. Germline values: CDR1 LGHNA, CDR2 YSLEER. This CDR3 comprises 17 residues.

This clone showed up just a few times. As DNA, the CDR3 is TGTGCCAGCAGTGGCGGGAGACACACAGATACGCAGTATTTT. Its protein is CASSGGRHTDTQYF. The chain is built from TRBV6-4 and TRBJ2-3, with TRBD2 matching over 7 bases. The CDR3 runs 14 residues. Looked up from germline, CDR1 is MRHNA and CDR2 is SNTAGT. V shed 4 bases and J 2 bases; nucleotides not matched to a gene: 3.

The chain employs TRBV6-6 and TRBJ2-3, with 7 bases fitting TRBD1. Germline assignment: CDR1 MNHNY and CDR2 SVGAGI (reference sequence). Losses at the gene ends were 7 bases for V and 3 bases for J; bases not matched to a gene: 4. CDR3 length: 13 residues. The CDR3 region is CASKEQGTDTQYF. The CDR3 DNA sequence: TGTGCCAGCAAAGAACAGGGGACAGATACGCAGTATTTT.

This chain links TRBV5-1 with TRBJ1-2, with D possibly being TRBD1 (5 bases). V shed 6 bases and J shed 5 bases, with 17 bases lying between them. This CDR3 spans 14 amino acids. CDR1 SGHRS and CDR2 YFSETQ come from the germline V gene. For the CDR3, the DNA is TGCGCCAGCACCCAACCTGGGGAGGGGTATGGCTACACCTTC. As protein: CASTQPGEGYGYTF.

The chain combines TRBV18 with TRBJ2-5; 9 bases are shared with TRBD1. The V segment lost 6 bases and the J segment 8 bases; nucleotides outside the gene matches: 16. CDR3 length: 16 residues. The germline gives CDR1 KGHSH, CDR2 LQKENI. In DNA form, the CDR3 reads TGTGCCAGCTCTCCGCCGGGGGACAGGGTCCCCTATACCCAGTACTTC. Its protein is CASSPPGDRVPYTQYF.

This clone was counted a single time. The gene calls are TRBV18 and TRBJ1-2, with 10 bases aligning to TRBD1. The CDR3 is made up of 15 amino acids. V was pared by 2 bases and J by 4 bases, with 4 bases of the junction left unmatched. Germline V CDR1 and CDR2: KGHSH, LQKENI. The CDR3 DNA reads TGTGCCAGCTCACCAGGGACAGGGGCGGCCTATGGCTACACCTTC. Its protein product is CASSPGTGAAYGYTF.

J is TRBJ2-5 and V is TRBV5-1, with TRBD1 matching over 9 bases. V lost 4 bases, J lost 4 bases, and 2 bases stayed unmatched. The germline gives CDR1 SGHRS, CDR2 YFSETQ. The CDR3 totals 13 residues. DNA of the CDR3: TGCGCCAGCAGCGGGACAGGGTCAGAGACCCAGTACTTC. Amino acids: CASSGTGSETQYF.

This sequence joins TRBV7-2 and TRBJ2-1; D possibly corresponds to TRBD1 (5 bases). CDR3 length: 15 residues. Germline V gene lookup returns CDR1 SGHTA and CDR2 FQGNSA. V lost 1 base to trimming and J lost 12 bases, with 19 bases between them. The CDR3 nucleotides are TGTGCCAGCAGCTTAGAGTCAGGGCTCCTAATCGTGCAGTTCTTC. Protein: CASSLESGLLIVQFF.

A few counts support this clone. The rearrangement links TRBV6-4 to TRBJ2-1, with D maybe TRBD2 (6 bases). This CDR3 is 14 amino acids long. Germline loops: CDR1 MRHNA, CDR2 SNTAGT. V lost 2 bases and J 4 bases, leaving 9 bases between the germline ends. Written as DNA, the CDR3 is TGTGCCAGCAGTGACGAGGCGGGATACAATGAGCAGTTCTTC. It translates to CASSDEAGYNEQFF.

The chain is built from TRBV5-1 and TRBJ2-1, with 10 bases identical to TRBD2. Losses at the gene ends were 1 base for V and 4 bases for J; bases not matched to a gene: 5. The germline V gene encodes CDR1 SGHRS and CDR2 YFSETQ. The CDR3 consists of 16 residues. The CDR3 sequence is CASSLHGTSEYNEQFF. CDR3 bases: TGCGCCAGCAGCTTGCACGGGACTAGCGAGTACAATGAGCAGTTCTTC.